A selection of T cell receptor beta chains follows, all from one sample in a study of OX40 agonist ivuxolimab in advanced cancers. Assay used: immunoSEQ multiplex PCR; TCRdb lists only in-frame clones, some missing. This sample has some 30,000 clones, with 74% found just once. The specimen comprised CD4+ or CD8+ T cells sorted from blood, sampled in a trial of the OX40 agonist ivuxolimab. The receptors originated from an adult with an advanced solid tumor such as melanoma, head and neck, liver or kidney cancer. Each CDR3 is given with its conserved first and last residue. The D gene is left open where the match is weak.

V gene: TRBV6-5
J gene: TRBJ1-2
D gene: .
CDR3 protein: CASRQRSGYTF

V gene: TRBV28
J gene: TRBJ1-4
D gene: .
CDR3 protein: CASLEQENEKLFF

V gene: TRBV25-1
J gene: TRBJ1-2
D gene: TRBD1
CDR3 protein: CASRPGQGSGYTF

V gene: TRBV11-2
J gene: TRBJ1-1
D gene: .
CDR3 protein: CASSSTVNTEAFF

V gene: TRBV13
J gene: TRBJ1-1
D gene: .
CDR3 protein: CASGGGWAFF

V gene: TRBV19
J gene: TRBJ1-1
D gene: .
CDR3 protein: CASSIGEGFTEAFF

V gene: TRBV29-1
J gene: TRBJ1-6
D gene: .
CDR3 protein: CSVRQADNSPLHF

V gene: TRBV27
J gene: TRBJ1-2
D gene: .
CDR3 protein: CASKLVSGTYYGYTF

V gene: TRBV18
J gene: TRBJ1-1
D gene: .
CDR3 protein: CASSPLLTGTEAFF

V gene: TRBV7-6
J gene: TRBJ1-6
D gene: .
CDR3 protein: CASSSAGGLGNSPLHF

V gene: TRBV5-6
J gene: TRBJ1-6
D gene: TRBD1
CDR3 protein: CASSSTDRVSPLHF

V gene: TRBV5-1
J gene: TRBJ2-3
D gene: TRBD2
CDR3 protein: CASSLRGTTRPDTQYF

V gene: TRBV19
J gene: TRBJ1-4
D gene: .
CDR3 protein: CASRLTEQNEKLFF

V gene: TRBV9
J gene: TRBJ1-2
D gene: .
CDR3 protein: CASSDHYGYTF

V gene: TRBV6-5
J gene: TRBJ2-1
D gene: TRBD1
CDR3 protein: CASSRPGQGSNEQFF

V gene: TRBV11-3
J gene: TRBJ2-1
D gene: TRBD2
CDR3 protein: CASSLRAGGRNEQFF

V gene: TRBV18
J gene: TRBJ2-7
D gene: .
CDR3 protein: CASSPNGYSYEQYF

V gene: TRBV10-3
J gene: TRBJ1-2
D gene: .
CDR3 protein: CAISETISYGYTF

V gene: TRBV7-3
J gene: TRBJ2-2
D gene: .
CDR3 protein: CASSLSGQNTGELFF

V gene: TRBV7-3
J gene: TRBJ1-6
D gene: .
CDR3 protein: CASSLTQGQIYNSPLHF

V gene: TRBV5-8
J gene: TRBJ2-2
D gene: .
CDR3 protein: CASSLRTRGTGELFF

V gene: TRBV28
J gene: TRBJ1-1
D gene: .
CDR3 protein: CASKGFMNTEAFF

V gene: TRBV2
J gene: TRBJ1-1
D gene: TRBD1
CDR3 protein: CASSIQGETEAFF

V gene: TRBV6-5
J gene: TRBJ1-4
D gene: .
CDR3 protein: CASRESGRNEKLFF

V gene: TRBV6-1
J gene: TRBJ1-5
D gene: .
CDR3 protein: CAGATGLSNQPQHF

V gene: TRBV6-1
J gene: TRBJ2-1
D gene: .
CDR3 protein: CASDAGEQFF

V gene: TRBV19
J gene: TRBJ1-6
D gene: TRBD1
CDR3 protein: CASSDRAYSPLHF

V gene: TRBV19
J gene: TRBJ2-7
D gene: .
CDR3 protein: CASSRIWGDRDKAYEQYF

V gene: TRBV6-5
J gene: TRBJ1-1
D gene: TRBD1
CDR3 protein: CASSYALTGRIEAFF

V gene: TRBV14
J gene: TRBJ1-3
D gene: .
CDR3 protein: CASSGPPAYF

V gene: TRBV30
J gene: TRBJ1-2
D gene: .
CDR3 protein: CAWRPGGAGGYTF

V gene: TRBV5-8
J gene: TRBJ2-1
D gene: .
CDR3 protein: CASSLWGASGDEQFF

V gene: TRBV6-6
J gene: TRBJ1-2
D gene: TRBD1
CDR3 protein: CASSGQVLYGYTF

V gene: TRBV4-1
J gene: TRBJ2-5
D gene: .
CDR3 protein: CASSQDQTKETQYF

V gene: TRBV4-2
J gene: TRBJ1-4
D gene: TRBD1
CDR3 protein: CASSHGTGDVNEKLFF

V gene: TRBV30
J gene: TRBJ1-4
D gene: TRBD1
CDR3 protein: CAWSGLGQGGEKLFF

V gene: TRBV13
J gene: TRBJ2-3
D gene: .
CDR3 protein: CASSYRLEDTQYF

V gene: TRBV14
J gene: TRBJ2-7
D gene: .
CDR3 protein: CASSHQGSYEQYF

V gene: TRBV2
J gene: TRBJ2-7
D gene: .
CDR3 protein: CASTPMGGPGEQYF

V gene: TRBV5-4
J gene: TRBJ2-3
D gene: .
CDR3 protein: CASSLGGTSTDTQYF

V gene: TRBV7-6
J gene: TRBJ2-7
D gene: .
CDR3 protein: CASSPDSTYEQYF